This T cell receptor beta chain was obtained from a study of control samples from healthy donors and cancer patients. Germline trimming cut 5 bases from V and 0 bases from J; bases unmatched to any gene: 6. CDR1 is LNHDA, CDR2 SQIVND, per germline (reference sequence). This CDR3 is 17 amino acids long. Sequenced by immunoSEQ multiplex PCR; TCRdb stores in-frame clones only, minus some. The sample lists 130,000 to 150,000 clones, around nine tenths occurring once. Sequencing used blood. The clonotype was recovered from a woman younger than 45 in good health. V is TRBV19 and J is TRBJ2-1; 11 bases fit TRBD2. For the CDR3, the DNA is TGTGCCAGTAGTGCTTCTAGCGGGAGGAGCTCCTACAATGAGCAGTTCTTC. Amino acids: CASSASSGRSSYNEQFF.